The 20 T cell receptor beta chains reported below all come from one sample, sequenced in a study of chronic HIV infection and antiretroviral therapy. TCRdb ran MiXCR on the 5' RACE reads and lists one entry per CDR3 protein. The sample has roughly 50,000 distinct CDR3 sequences, about 19% seen once. Sequencing was done on a sample of peripheral blood. The receptor source for this set is an adult who had HIV and had not received antiretroviral therapy, or was an uninfected healthy control (not recorded which).

Only a few counts were recorded for this clonotype. This sequence joins TRBV27 and TRBJ2-5; possibly TRBD1 or TRBD2 for D (5 bases each). The CDR3 runs to 14 residues. Germline-derived CDR1 and CDR2 are MNHEY and SMNVEV (reference sequence). V was shortened by 1 base and J by 4 bases, with 10 bases between the two germline ends. CDR3 sequence: CASSLWGLRETQYF. The CDR3 DNA reads as TGTGCCAGCAGTTTATGGGGGTTAAGAGAGACCCAGTACTTC.

This clonotype was recorded a few times. The V call is TRBV3-1, the J call TRBJ2-1, with D possibly being TRBD2 (5 bases). V lost 1 base and J lost 4, with 11 bases in between. The CDR3 extends over 15 amino acids. Per germline, CDR1 LGHDT and CDR2 YNNKEL (reference sequence). CDR3 DNA sequence: TGTGCCAGCAGCCAAGGGTCGCGGGTATACAATGAGCAGTTCTTC. Encoded protein: CASSQGSRVYNEQFF.

This clonotype was counted a few times. The V and J genes are TRBV28 and TRBJ2-3; TRBD2 aligns across 7 bases. CDR3 length equals 15 residues. CDR1 MDHEN and CDR2 SYDVKM come from the germline V gene. V shed 6 bases, J shed 1 base, and the junction held 7 bases outside the gene matches. CDR3 nucleotide sequence: TGTGCCAGCAGCCCTCGGGGAGGGGGCACAGATACGCAGTATTTT. This codes for CASSPRGGGTDTQYF.

The chain is built from TRBV27 and TRBJ2-7, with D possibly being TRBD1 (6 bases). This CDR3 region has 16 residues. The V gene's germline CDR1 is MNHEY and CDR2 SMNVEV (reference sequence). Deletions cut 2 bases from V and 0 bases from J, with 14 bases between. Here the CDR3 DNA reads TGTGCCAGCAGTTTAAGGGCCAGGGGTACCTCCTACGAGCAGTACTTC. Amino acids: CASSLRARGTSYEQYF.

This clonotype has a handful of counts. The chain couples TRBV9 to TRBJ2-2; D unclear. The CDR3 totals 12 residues. Germline CDR1 reads SGDLS; CDR2 reads YYNGEE. Trimming removed 0 bases from V and 6 bases from J, with 3 bases in between. Written as DNA, the CDR3 is TGTGCCAGCAGCGTAGTTGCCGGGGAGCTGTTTTTT. This translates into CASSVVAGELFF.

The V and J genes are TRBV20-1 and TRBJ2-7, with TRBD2 matching 8 bases. The CDR3 length is 15 residues. The V gene end was trimmed by 1 base and the J gene end by 2 bases; junction bases not matched to a gene: 7. The germline V gene encodes CDR1 DFQATT and CDR2 SNEGSKA (reference sequence). The CDR3 protein is CSARGKRERPYEQYF. CDR3 DNA: TGCAGTGCTAGAGGGAAGCGGGAGAGGCCCTACGAGCAGTACTTC.

The sample holds a few counts of this clonotype. The chain has TRBV2 and TRBJ1-5; no definite D call. The CDR3 has 16 amino acids. Germline V gene data show CDR1 as SNHLY and CDR2 as FYNNEI. Trimming removed 2 bases from V and 0 bases from J, with 11 bases in between. The CDR3, as DNA: TGTGCCAGCAGTGAAAGGCACTTCCCTAGCAATCAGCCCCAGCATTTT. Amino acid sequence: CASSERHFPSNQPQHF.

V gene TRBV6-5 combines with J gene TRBJ1-5; 7 bases fit TRBD1. V trimming: 0 bases; J trimming: 6 bases; junction bases outside the gene matches: 5. The length of the CDR3 is 15 residues. Germline V gene lookup returns CDR1 MNHEY and CDR2 SVGAGI. The DNA for the CDR3 is TGTGCCAGCAGTTACTCGAGGGGGCCGAGTCAGCCCCAGCATTTT. Encoded protein: CASSYSRGPSQPQHF.

There are a few counts of this clonotype. J is TRBJ1-2 and V is TRBV6-2 or TRBV6-3; D might be TRBD1 (5 bases). In germline, CDR1 is MNHEY, CDR2 SVGEGT. The CDR3 totals 13 residues. Trimming shortened V by 1 base and J by 3 bases, and 6 bases separated the two germline ends. The CDR3 bases are TGTGCCAGCAGTTACTACAGGTACTATGGCTACACCTTC. Residues: CASSYYRYYGYTF.

This clonotype has more than one count but fewer than ten. This chain links TRBV7-9 with TRBJ1-1, with 10 positions matching TRBD1. The CDR3 totals 15 residues. V was pared by 5 bases and J by 3 bases, with 6 bases of the junction left unmatched. Germline V gene data show CDR1 as SEHNR and CDR2 as FQNEAQ (reference sequence). The CDR3 nucleotides read TGTGCCAGCAGCCGGGACAGGGGACTGTACACTGAAGCTTTCTTT. Translated, it gives CASSRDRGLYTEAFF.

This clonotype was seen a few times. The J gene is TRBJ1-1, the V gene TRBV29-1; 9 bases line up with TRBD1. The V gene's germline CDR1 is SQVTM and CDR2 ANQGSEA. CDR3 length: 12 amino acids. The V and J ends lost 7 bases and 10 bases, in that order; junction bases with no gene match: 10. CDR3 nucleotide sequence: TGCAGCGGGGACAGGGACACTTCGGGAGCTTTCTTT. Residues: CSGDRDTSGAFF.

This clonotype was seen more than once but under ten times. The chain uses TRBV2 and TRBJ2-3, with 8 positions matching TRBD1. The CDR3 sequence is 18 residues long. Unmatched junction bases numbered 12, after V lost 4 bases and J lost 0 bases. The V gene's germline CDR1 is SNHLY and CDR2 FYNNEI. This CDR3 is CASSGGQGRRFSTDTQYF. CDR3 DNA sequence: TGTGCCAGCAGTGGAGGACAGGGCCGTCGTTTTAGCACAGATACGCAGTATTTT.

This clonotype was seen a few times. V and J are TRBV7-2 and TRBJ1-2; no reliable D call. CDR1 SGHTA and CDR2 FQGNSA come from the germline V gene. This CDR3 has 13 amino acids. Trimming shortened V by 2 bases and J by 0 bases, and 4 bases separated the two germline ends. The CDR3: CASSLIPNYGYTF. The CDR3 DNA is TGTGCCAGCAGCTTAATTCCTAACTATGGCTACACCTTC.

The V gene is TRBV28, the J gene TRBJ1-1; D perhaps matches TRBD1 (5 bases). V gave up 7 bases and J gave up 3 bases, with 15 bases separating them. The germline V gene encodes CDR1 MDHEN and CDR2 SYDVKM. The CDR3 has 14 residues. The CDR3 here is CASTPGAGYTEAFF. The CDR3 DNA is TGTGCCAGCACCCCCGGGGCGGGGTACACTGAAGCTTTCTTT. Full variable domain (rest looked up from reference TRBV28 and TRBJ1-1): DVKVTQSSRYLVKRTGEKVFLECVQDMDHENMFWYRQDPGLGLRLIYFSYDVKMKEKGDIPEGYSVSREKKERFSLILESASTNQTSMYLCASTPGAGYTEAFFGQGTRLTVV.

A few counts support this clonotype. The junction shows a germline mismatch at one end, possibly a read error. The rearrangement links TRBV29-1 to TRBJ2-7, with D possibly being TRBD1 (5 bases). This CDR3 region has 8 residues. Germline CDR1 and CDR2: SQVTM and ANQGSEA. This CDR3 is CSVDGAFF. The CDR3 DNA reads TGCAGCGTTGATGGGGCTTTCTTC.

The chain carries TRBV28 and TRBJ1-1; D gene uncertain. Trimming cost V 5 bases and J 5 bases, with 9 bases left between them. Germline values: CDR1 MDHEN, CDR2 SYDVKM. CDR3 size: 12 residues. The CDR3 DNA sequence: TGTGCCAGCAGTCCGCGGATAACTGAAGCTTTCTTT. Translating gives CASSPRITEAFF.

In DNA, the CDR3 is TGTGCCAGCAGCTTAGGATACGGGGAGCTGTTTTTT. Its protein product is CASSLGYGELFF. The chain joins TRBV11-2 to TRBJ2-2, with unresolved D. Germline V lookup: CDR1 SGHAT, CDR2 FQNNGV. The V and J ends lost 1 base and 7 bases respectively, with 4 bases between them. The CDR3 consists of 12 residues.

The J gene is TRBJ1-2, the V gene TRBV7-9, with D possibly being TRBD1 (5 bases). V lost 1 base to trimming and J lost 1 base, with 7 bases between them. Germline V gene lookup returns CDR1 SEHNR and CDR2 FQNEAQ (reference sequence). The CDR3 has 14 amino acids. The CDR3 DNA sequence: TGTGCCAGCAGCTTAGGGACACTTAACTATGGCTACACCTTC. Encoded protein: CASSLGTLNYGYTF.

V usage is TRBV28 and J usage is TRBJ1-3, with TRBD1 matching 7 bases. From germline, CDR1 is MDHEN and CDR2 SYDVKM. The CDR3 extends over 17 amino acids. The V segment lost 4 bases and the J segment 3 bases; nucleotides outside the gene matches: 12. The CDR3 loop reads CASSYEEGADFGNTIYF. In DNA form, the CDR3 reads TGTGCCAGCAGTTATGAAGAGGGGGCGGACTTTGGAAACACCATATATTTT.

The rearrangement links TRBV29-1 to TRBJ2-5; D may be TRBD1 (6 bases). The germline gives CDR1 SQVTM, CDR2 ANQGSEA. CDR3 length equals 13 residues. The V and J ends lost 6 bases and 2 bases respectively, with 13 bases between them. The CDR3 region is CSVLQGRQETQYF. CDR3 bases: TGCAGCGTCCTTCAGGGGCGTCAAGAGACCCAGTACTTC.